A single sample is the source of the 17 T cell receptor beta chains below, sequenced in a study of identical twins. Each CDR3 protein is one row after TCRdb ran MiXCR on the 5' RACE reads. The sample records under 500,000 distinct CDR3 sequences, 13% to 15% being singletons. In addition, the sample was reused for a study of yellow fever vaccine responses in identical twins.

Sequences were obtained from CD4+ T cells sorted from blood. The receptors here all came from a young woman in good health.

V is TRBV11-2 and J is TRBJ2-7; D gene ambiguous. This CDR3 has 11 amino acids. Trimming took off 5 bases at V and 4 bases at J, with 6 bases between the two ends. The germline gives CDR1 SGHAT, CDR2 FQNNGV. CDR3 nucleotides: TGTGCCAGCAGCAAAATTTACGAGCAGTACTTC. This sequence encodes CASSKIYEQYF.

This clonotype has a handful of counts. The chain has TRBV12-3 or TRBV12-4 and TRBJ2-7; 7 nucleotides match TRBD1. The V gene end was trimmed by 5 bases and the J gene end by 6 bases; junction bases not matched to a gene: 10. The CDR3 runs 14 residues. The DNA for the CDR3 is TGTGCCAGCAGTCCCAGGCGACAGGGTAGCGAGCAGTACTTC. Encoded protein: CASSPRRQGSEQYF.

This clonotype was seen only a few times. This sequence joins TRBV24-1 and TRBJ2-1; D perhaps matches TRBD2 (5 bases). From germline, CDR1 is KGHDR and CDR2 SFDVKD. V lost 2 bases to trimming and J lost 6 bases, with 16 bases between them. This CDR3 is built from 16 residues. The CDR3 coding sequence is TGTGCCACCAGTGATTGGATGGACTGGGGTGGCAATGAGCAGTTCTTC. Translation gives CATSDWMDWGGNEQFF.

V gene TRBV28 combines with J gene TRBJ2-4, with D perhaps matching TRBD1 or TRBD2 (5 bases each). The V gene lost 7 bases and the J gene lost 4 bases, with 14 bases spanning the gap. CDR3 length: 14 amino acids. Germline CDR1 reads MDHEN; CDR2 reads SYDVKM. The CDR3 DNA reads TGTGCCAGCATGATATGGGGGAAAAAAAACATTCAGTACTTC. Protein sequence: CASMIWGKKNIQYF.

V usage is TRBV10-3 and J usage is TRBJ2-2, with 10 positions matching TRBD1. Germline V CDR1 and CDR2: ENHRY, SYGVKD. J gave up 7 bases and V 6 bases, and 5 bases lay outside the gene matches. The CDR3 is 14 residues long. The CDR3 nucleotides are TGTGCCATCAGGACAGGGGGCAGGGACGGGGAGCTGTTTTTT. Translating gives CAIRTGGRDGELFF.

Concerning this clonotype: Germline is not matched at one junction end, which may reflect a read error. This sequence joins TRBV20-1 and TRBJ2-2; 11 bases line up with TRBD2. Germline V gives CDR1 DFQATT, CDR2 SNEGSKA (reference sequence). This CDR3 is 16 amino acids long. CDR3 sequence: CSAGETSGINTGELFF. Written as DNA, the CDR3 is TGCAGTGCTGGAGAGACTAGCGGGATTAACACCGGGGAGCTGTTTTTT.

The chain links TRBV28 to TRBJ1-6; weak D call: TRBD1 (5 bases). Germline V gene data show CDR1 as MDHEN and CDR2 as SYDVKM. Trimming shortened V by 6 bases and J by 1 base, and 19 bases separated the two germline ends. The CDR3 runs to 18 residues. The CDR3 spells CASSSHGGVRSYNSPLHF. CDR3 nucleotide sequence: TGTGCCAGCAGCTCCCACGGAGGGGTTAGGTCCTATAATTCACCCCTCCACTTT.

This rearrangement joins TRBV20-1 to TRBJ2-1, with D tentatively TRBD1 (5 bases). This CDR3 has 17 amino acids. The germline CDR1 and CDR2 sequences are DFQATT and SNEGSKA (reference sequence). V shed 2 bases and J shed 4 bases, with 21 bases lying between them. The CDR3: CSARSAVRQIIYNEQFF. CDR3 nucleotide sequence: TGCAGTGCTAGAAGTGCGGTCCGACAGATTATTTACAATGAGCAGTTCTTC.

This CDR3 is CSVAGQGAGELFF. DNA of the CDR3: TGCAGCGTTGCGGGACAGGGGGCCGGGGAGCTGTTTTTT. The rearrangement uses TRBV29-1 and TRBJ2-2; 11 bases match TRBD1. The germline CDR1 and CDR2 sequences are SQVTM and ANQGSEA. V gave up 4 bases and J gave up 6 bases; unmatched junction bases: 1. The CDR3 loop spans 13 amino acids.

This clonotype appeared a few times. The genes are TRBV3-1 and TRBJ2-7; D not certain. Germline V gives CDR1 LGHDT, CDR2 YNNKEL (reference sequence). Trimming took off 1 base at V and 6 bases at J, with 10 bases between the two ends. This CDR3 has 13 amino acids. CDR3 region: CASSQVGGFEQYF. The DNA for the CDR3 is TGTGCCAGCAGCCAAGTGGGCGGCTTCGAGCAGTACTTC.

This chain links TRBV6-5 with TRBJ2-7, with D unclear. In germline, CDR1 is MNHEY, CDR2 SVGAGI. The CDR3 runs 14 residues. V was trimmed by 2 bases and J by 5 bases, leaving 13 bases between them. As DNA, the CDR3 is TGTGCCAGCAGTTACACCGCCCGGACCCACGAGCAGTACTTC. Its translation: CASSYTARTHEQYF.

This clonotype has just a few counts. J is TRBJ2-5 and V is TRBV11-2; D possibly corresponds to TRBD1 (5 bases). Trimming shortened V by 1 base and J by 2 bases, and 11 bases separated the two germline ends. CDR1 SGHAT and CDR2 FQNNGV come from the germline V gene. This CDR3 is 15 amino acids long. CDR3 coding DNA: TGTGCCAGCAGCTTAGTACCCCGACAGCAAGAGACCCAGTACTTC. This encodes CASSLVPRQQETQYF.

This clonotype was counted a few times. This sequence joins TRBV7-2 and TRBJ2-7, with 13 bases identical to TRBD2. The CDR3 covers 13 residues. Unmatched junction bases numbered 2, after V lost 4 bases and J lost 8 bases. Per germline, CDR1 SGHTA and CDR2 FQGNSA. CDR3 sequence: CASSSGLAGQQYF. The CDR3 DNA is TGTGCCAGCAGCTCGGGACTAGCGGGACAGCAGTACTTC. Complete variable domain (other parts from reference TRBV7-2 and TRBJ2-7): GAGVSQSPSNKVTEKGKDVELRCDPISGHTALYWYRQSLGQGLEFLIYFQGNSAPDKSGLPSDRFSAERTGGSVSTLTIQRTQQEDSAVYLCASSSGLAGQQYFGPGTRLTVT.

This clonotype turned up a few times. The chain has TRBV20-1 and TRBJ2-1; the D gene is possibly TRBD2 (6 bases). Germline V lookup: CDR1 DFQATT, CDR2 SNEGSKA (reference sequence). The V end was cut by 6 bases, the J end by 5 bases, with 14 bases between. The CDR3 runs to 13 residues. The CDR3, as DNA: TGCAGTGCCCCTGCGGGGCGGCACAATGAGCAGTTCTTC. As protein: CSAPAGRHNEQFF.

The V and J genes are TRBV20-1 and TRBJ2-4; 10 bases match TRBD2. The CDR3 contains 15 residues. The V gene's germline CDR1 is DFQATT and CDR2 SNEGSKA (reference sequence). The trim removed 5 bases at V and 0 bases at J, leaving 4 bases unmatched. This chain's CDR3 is CSAWTSGVAKNIQYF. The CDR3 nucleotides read TGCAGTGCTTGGACTAGCGGAGTAGCCAAAAACATTCAGTACTTC.

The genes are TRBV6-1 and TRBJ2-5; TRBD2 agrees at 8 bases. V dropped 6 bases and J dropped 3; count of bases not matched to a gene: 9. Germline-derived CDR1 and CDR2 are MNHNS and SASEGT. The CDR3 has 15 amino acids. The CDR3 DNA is TGTGCCAGCAGCCGTCCGGGACTAGGGGAAGAGACCCAGTACTTC. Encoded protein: CASSRPGLGEETQYF.

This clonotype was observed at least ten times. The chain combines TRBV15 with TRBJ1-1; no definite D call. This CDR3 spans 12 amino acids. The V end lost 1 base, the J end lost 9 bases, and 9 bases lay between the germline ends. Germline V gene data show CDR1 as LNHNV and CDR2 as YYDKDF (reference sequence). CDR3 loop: CATSRAEYKAFF. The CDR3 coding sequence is TGTGCCACCAGCAGAGCGGAGTATAAAGCTTTCTTT.